A selection of T cell receptor beta chains follows, all from one sample in a study of CD8 T cells in ankylosing spondylitis. TCRdb re-analysed the 5' RACE reads in MiXCR, keeping a single row per CDR3 protein. The sample carries around 490,000 distinct CDR3 sequences, less than 6% recorded once. The sample consisted of blood, either unsorted or a sorted T cell fraction (not recorded which). These receptors all come from a male donor with ankylosing spondylitis. CDR3s include the opening cysteine and the closing phenylalanine or tryptophan. Each record gives: J gene, CDR3 length, V gene, CDR3 protein.

J gene: TRBJ1-1
CDR3 length: 13
V gene: TRBV12-3/TRBV12-4
CDR3 protein: CASNRDGLTEAFF

J gene: TRBJ2-7
CDR3 length: 14
V gene: TRBV6-1
CDR3 protein: CASSGRGPTYEQYF

J gene: TRBJ2-3
CDR3 length: 12
V gene: TRBV20-1
CDR3 protein: CSGSGVTDTQYF

J gene: TRBJ1-1
CDR3 length: 16
V gene: TRBV5-1
CDR3 protein: CASSLTSGRANTEAFF

J gene: TRBJ1-1
CDR3 length: 13
V gene: TRBV9
CDR3 protein: CASSVALGTEAFF

J gene: TRBJ2-3
CDR3 length: 14
V gene: TRBV20-1
CDR3 protein: CSGTLAGREDTQYF

J gene: TRBJ1-5
CDR3 length: 13
V gene: TRBV18
CDR3 protein: CASSPGLGQPQHF

J gene: TRBJ2-7
CDR3 length: 15
V gene: TRBV7-8
CDR3 protein: CASSSYRRSSYEQYF

J gene: TRBJ1-1
CDR3 length: 13
V gene: TRBV29-1
CDR3 protein: CSADRGWNTEAFF

J gene: TRBJ2-3
CDR3 length: 17
V gene: TRBV5-1
CDR3 protein: CASSLKHRAESTDTQYF

J gene: TRBJ2-5
CDR3 length: 17
V gene: TRBV6-2/TRBV6-3
CDR3 protein: CASSYYIRTGKEETQYF

J gene: TRBJ1-4
CDR3 length: 15
V gene: TRBV13
CDR3 protein: CASGLLGATNEKLFF

J gene: TRBJ2-7
CDR3 length: 20
V gene: TRBV11-2
CDR3 protein: CASSALRILASKFGAYEQYF

J gene: TRBJ2-7
CDR3 length: 16
V gene: TRBV7-9
CDR3 protein: CASSPSKETGGSEQYF

J gene: TRBJ1-2
CDR3 length: 15
V gene: TRBV24-1
CDR3 protein: CATSDPGQGEFGYTF

J gene: TRBJ2-2
CDR3 length: 13
V gene: TRBV5-1
CDR3 protein: CASTHGGVGELFF

J gene: TRBJ1-3
CDR3 length: 15
V gene: TRBV13
CDR3 protein: CASSSPGEPGNTIYF

J gene: TRBJ1-1
CDR3 length: 11
V gene: TRBV29-1
CDR3 protein: CSVRGNTEAFF

J gene: TRBJ2-7
CDR3 length: 15
V gene: TRBV27
CDR3 protein: CASSLSWQGYYEQYF

J gene: TRBJ2-1
CDR3 length: 17
V gene: TRBV6-5
CDR3 protein: CASSLLAGGGSGNEQFF

J gene: TRBJ1-2
CDR3 length: 14
V gene: TRBV12-3/TRBV12-4
CDR3 protein: CASSLGDGGYGYTF

J gene: TRBJ2-7
CDR3 length: 13
V gene: TRBV25-1
CDR3 protein: CASTRAGGDEQYF

J gene: TRBJ1-1
CDR3 length: 13
V gene: TRBV5-4
CDR3 protein: CASSGGTNTEAFF

J gene: TRBJ2-1
CDR3 length: 16
V gene: TRBV7-2
CDR3 protein: CASSLLGQSSYNEQFF

J gene: TRBJ1-1
CDR3 length: 14
V gene: TRBV6-5
CDR3 protein: CASSYLGGKTEAFF

J gene: TRBJ2-4
CDR3 length: 17
V gene: TRBV28
CDR3 protein: CASSEYRGPLAKNIQYF

J gene: TRBJ1-5
CDR3 length: 13
V gene: TRBV12-3/TRBV12-4
CDR3 protein: CASSFSGSLPQHF

J gene: TRBJ2-3
CDR3 length: 12
V gene: TRBV5-1
CDR3 protein: CASSPETDTQYF

J gene: TRBJ2-2
CDR3 length: 14
V gene: TRBV6-1
CDR3 protein: CASSEGRDLRELFF

J gene: TRBJ1-1
CDR3 length: 14
V gene: TRBV5-5
CDR3 protein: CASSSRRTNTEAFF

J gene: TRBJ2-5
CDR3 length: 14
V gene: TRBV11-1
CDR3 protein: CASSPNLVRETQYF

J gene: TRBJ2-4
CDR3 length: 12
V gene: TRBV12-3/TRBV12-4
CDR3 protein: CASSLSREGQYF

J gene: TRBJ2-5
CDR3 length: 18
V gene: TRBV4-2
CDR3 protein: CASSQVGIADILQETQYF

J gene: TRBJ1-2
CDR3 length: 13
V gene: TRBV5-1
CDR3 protein: CASSYDRGQGYTF

J gene: TRBJ2-1
CDR3 length: 15
V gene: TRBV20-1
CDR3 protein: CSARGTSGRLDEQFF

J gene: TRBJ2-7
CDR3 length: 13
V gene: TRBV18
CDR3 protein: CASSPFEGIEQYF

J gene: TRBJ1-3
CDR3 length: 15
V gene: TRBV4-1
CDR3 protein: CASSQDGLSGNTIYF

J gene: TRBJ2-4
CDR3 length: 15
V gene: TRBV6-2/TRBV6-3
CDR3 protein: CASSDRTRGKNIQYF

J gene: TRBJ2-1
CDR3 length: 15
V gene: TRBV20-1
CDR3 protein: CSATGGARGNNEQFF

J gene: TRBJ2-2
CDR3 length: 16
V gene: TRBV7-3
CDR3 protein: CASSSLAGGHTGELFF

J gene: TRBJ2-3
CDR3 length: 16
V gene: TRBV27
CDR3 protein: CASSSRLGWGTDTQYF

J gene: TRBJ1-2
CDR3 length: 12
V gene: TRBV6-6
CDR3 protein: CASSYSRAIGTF

J gene: TRBJ2-3
CDR3 length: 16
V gene: TRBV4-2
CDR3 protein: CASSQDRGPSTDTQYF

J gene: TRBJ2-7
CDR3 length: 14
V gene: TRBV5-1
CDR3 protein: CASSLYMQSYEQYF

J gene: TRBJ2-2
CDR3 length: 15
V gene: TRBV5-1
CDR3 protein: CASSLVPLSTGELFF

J gene: TRBJ2-7
CDR3 length: 15
V gene: TRBV20-1
CDR3 protein: CSARDRRQDPYEQYF

J gene: TRBJ2-1
CDR3 length: 15
V gene: TRBV27
CDR3 protein: CASSLSGGSIPEQFF

J gene: TRBJ2-7
CDR3 length: 17
V gene: TRBV7-6
CDR3 protein: CASSLVGTRFGGYEQYF

J gene: TRBJ1-1
CDR3 length: 13
V gene: TRBV6-6
CDR3 protein: CAIDTGAGAEAFF

J gene: TRBJ2-5
CDR3 length: 16
V gene: TRBV6-5
CDR3 protein: CASSYLGTGGEETQYF

J gene: TRBJ2-1
CDR3 length: 13
V gene: TRBV29-1
CDR3 protein: CSVWGVSYNEQFF

J gene: TRBJ2-5
CDR3 length: 13
V gene: TRBV5-1
CDR3 protein: CASNWGSEETQYF

J gene: TRBJ2-5
CDR3 length: 13
V gene: TRBV20-1
CDR3 protein: CSARDRQPKTQYF

J gene: TRBJ1-5
CDR3 length: 15
V gene: TRBV7-2
CDR3 protein: CASSPGRRGNQPQHF

J gene: TRBJ2-7
CDR3 length: 14
V gene: TRBV5-8
CDR3 protein: CASSLGGHDGEQYF

J gene: TRBJ2-4
CDR3 length: 17
V gene: TRBV5-1
CDR3 protein: CASSSSTGNIAKNIQYF

J gene: TRBJ1-2
CDR3 length: 15
V gene: TRBV20-1
CDR3 protein: CSARSPGQGVYGYTF

J gene: TRBJ2-1
CDR3 length: 15
V gene: TRBV7-7
CDR3 protein: CASSFAAGAVNEQFF

J gene: TRBJ2-2
CDR3 length: 15
V gene: TRBV12-3/TRBV12-4
CDR3 protein: CASSLSSQNTGELFF

J gene: TRBJ2-3
CDR3 length: 15
V gene: TRBV5-1
CDR3 protein: CASTRPDRGTDTQYF